The 18 T cell receptor beta chains reported below all come from one sample, sequenced in a study of cytomegalovirus exposure and HLA in healthy donors. Amplification used 60 Vbeta primers and 13 Jbeta primers. TCRdb's table, derived via immunoSEQ multiplex PCR, lists solely in-frame clones and lacks some. The sample contains 45,000 to 65,000 clones, roughly 81% of which appear only once. Sequenced sample: PBMCs. Every receptor here comes from a middle-aged woman in good health and CMV-seropositive.

J is TRBJ1-2 and V is TRBV6-5; D unclear. The CDR3 has 14 residues. Germline lookup yields CDR1 MNHEY and CDR2 SVGAGI. The V gene lost 7 bases and the J gene lost 4 bases, with 16 bases spanning the gap. CDR3 residues: CASNPAGGIYGYTF. CDR3 nucleotides: TGTGCCAGCAACCCAGCGGGAGGGATCTATGGCTACACCTTC.

The chain is built from TRBV10-3 and TRBJ2-7; TRBD2 is a possible D gene (5 bases). Germline CDR1 reads ENHRY; CDR2 reads SYGVKD. This CDR3 contains 15 residues. Trimming took off 4 bases at V and 6 bases at J, with 19 bases between the two ends. CDR3 sequence reads: CAISGESSLPSEQYF. CDR3 coding DNA: TGTGCCATCAGTGGGGAGTCGAGCCTCCCCTCCGAGCAGTACTTC.

This clone was counted between two and nine times. The chain links TRBV10-1 to TRBJ1-2, with D tentatively TRBD1 (6 bases). V lost 8 bases and J 0 bases, leaving 19 bases between the germline ends. This CDR3 has 16 amino acids. CDR1 and CDR2 from the germline V gene are WNHNN and SYGVQD (reference sequence). CDR3 residues: CASPFLNRTANYGYTF. CDR3 DNA sequence: TGCGCCAGCCCTTTTCTAAATCGGACAGCTAACTATGGCTACACCTTC.

The rearrangement uses TRBV9 and TRBJ1-2; tentative D call: TRBD1 (5 bases). Per the germline V gene, CDR1 is SGDLS and CDR2 is YYNGEE. CDR3 length equals 13 residues. Trimming took off 0 bases at V and 7 bases at J, with 10 bases between the two ends. CDR3 bases: TGTGCCAGCAGCGTAGGCGTAGGGGTTGGCTACACCTTC. This codes for CASSVGVGVGYTF.

V usage is TRBV7-9 and J usage is TRBJ2-1; D unclear. The V gene lost 4 bases and the J gene lost 1 base, with 11 bases spanning the gap. Germline CDR1 is SEHNR and CDR2 is FQNEAQ (reference sequence). The CDR3 is made up of 15 amino acids. CDR3 nucleotides: TGTGCCAGCAGCTCAACAGCCGGTTCCTACAATGAGCAGTTCTTC. This codes for CASSSTAGSYNEQFF.

The genes are TRBV7-7 and TRBJ2-1; perhaps TRBD2 as D (6 bases). The CDR3 has 13 residues. Trimming took off 5 bases at V and 10 bases at J, with 15 bases between the two ends. Looked up from germline, CDR1 is SSHAT and CDR2 is FNYEAQ (reference sequence). This CDR3 reads CASSTAAGREQFF. The CDR3 nucleotides are TGTGCCAGCAGCACGGCAGCGGGTCGGGAGCAGTTCTTC.

This clone was seen more than once but under ten times. This chain joins TRBV30 and TRBJ2-5, with 14 bases aligning to TRBD2. J lost 1 base, V lost 6 bases, and 7 bases had no gene match. The CDR3 loop spans 16 amino acids. CDR1 is GTSNPN and CDR2 is SVGIG in the germline V gene (reference sequence). The CDR3 loop reads CACFTGTSGGQETQYF. CDR3 coding DNA: TGTGCCTGCTTTACCGGGACTAGCGGGGGCCAAGAGACCCAGTACTTC.

The chain links TRBV5-1 to TRBJ2-5; 7 positions match TRBD2. The J segment lost 5 bases and the V segment lost 1 base, leaving 5 bases of the junction unmatched. The CDR3 runs to 14 residues. Germline V gives CDR1 SGHRS, CDR2 YFSETQ. The CDR3: CASSLSGARETQYF. In DNA form, the CDR3 reads TGCGCCAGCAGCTTGAGCGGGGCAAGGGAGACCCAGTACTTC.

The chain links TRBV20-1 to TRBJ1-1, with TRBD1 identical over 8 bases. The CDR3 length is 11 residues. Germline loops: CDR1 DFQATT, CDR2 SNEGSKA (reference sequence). V lost 3 bases to trimming and J lost 10 bases; unmatched junction nucleotides: 4. CDR3 amino acids: CSARQGTGAFF. As DNA, the CDR3 is TGCAGTGCTAGGCAGGGGACAGGAGCTTTCTTT.

This CDR3 reads CASSLAENWSGGDQETQYF. CDR3 in DNA: TGTGCCAGCAGCTTAGCAGAGAATTGGAGCGGGGGGGACCAAGAGACCCAGTACTTC. The rearrangement uses TRBV7-2 and TRBJ2-5; 10 bases are a match to TRBD2. The CDR3 contains 19 residues. CDR1 SGHTA and CDR2 FQGNSA come from the germline V gene. The J segment lost 0 bases and the V segment lost 0 bases, leaving 10 bases of the junction unmatched.

The chain is built from TRBV18 and TRBJ1-5; D is perhaps TRBD1 (6 bases). Germline loops: CDR1 KGHSH, CDR2 LQKENI. CDR3 length equals 12 residues. Trimming shortened V by 4 bases and J by 5 bases, and 6 bases separated the two germline ends. CDR3 residues: CASSRQDQPQHF. The CDR3 nucleotides read TGTGCCAGCTCACGACAGGATCAGCCCCAGCATTTT.

The gene calls are TRBV27 and TRBJ1-2; a weak D match, TRBD1 (6 bases). The CDR3 covers 13 residues. The germline V and J ends were trimmed by 8 bases and 4 bases, with 14 bases remaining between them. CDR1 is MNHEY, CDR2 SMNVEV, per germline (reference sequence). This CDR3 is CASGRGRGYGYTF. For the CDR3, the DNA is TGTGCCAGCGGCCGGGGCAGGGGCTATGGCTACACCTTC.

The V gene is TRBV7-2, the J gene TRBJ2-1; 11 bases map to TRBD2. The germline V gene encodes CDR1 SGHTA and CDR2 FQGNSA. The CDR3 extends over 16 amino acids. The junction had 7 bases not matched to a gene; V was cut back by 3 bases and J by 6 bases. The CDR3 sequence: CASSFILAGATNEQFF. CDR3 DNA sequence: TGTGCCAGCAGCTTCATACTAGCGGGGGCCACCAATGAGCAGTTCTTC.

The chain employs TRBV28 and TRBJ2-1; 8 bases map to TRBD1. Trimming removed 5 bases from V and 8 bases from J; junction bases left unmatched: 11. There are 15 residues in the CDR3. Germline CDR1 and CDR2: MDHEN and SYDVKM. CDR3 nucleotide sequence: TGTGCCAGCAGTCCCCCGGTGGGACAGGCTTATGAGCAGTTCTTC. It translates to CASSPPVGQAYEQFF.

This clone turned up a few times. The genes are TRBV2 and TRBJ2-2; 14 bases map to TRBD2. Trimming at V came to 7 bases and at J to 7 bases, leaving 5 bases not matched to a gene. CDR3 length equals 15 residues. Germline values: CDR1 SNHLY, CDR2 FYNNEI. The CDR3, as DNA: TGTGCCAGCACTGGACTAGCGGGGGGCCGCGGGGAGCTGTTTTTT. Encoded protein: CASTGLAGGRGELFF.

This chain joins TRBV19 and TRBJ1-5, with unresolved D. Trimming cost V 3 bases and J 0 bases, with 6 bases left between them. Germline CDR1 LNHDA, CDR2 SQIVND (reference sequence). The CDR3 has 14 amino acids. CDR3 coding DNA: TGTGCCAGTAGTATCGAGGATAGCAATCAGCCCCAGCATTTT. It is translated as CASSIEDSNQPQHF.

The chain joins TRBV15 to TRBJ2-2; the D gene is possibly TRBD2 (5 bases). This CDR3 comprises 14 residues. Trimming shortened V by 6 bases and J by 0 bases, and 8 bases separated the two germline ends. The germline V gene has CDR1 LNHNV and CDR2 YYDKDF (reference sequence). CDR3 coding DNA: TGTGCCACCAGTCGGGGAACGAACACCGGGGAGCTGTTTTTT. Its protein product is CATSRGTNTGELFF.

Only one count was recorded for this clone. This rearrangement joins TRBV2 to TRBJ2-7, with 11 bases lining up with TRBD1. The trim removed 6 bases at V and 2 bases at J, leaving 6 bases unmatched. The germline gives CDR1 SNHLY, CDR2 FYNNEI. The CDR3 loop spans 15 amino acids. The DNA for the CDR3 is TGTGCCAGCAGACTCGGGGGACAGGGGGCCTACGAGCAGTACTTC. Translated: CASRLGGQGAYEQYF.